This T cell receptor (beta chain) was captured in a study of blood T cell repertoires in COVID-19. Study summary: COVID-19 samples collected from the United States, Italy and Spain covered acute and convalescent phases. T cells, B-cell-depleted T cells, or PBMCs supplied cDNA or gDNA.

Methods used by the authors: Amplification of reference gene primers was used by the study to estimate nucleated cell counts. TCRdb's table, derived via immunoSEQ multiplex PCR, lists solely in-frame clones and lacks some. V and J calls and clone size are as listed in that table; D and trimming were resolved from the DNA. The data contain some 140,000 clones, approximately 84% of them singletons. The CDR3 is 13 amino acids. V shed 3 bases, J shed 5 bases, and the junction held 5 bases outside the gene matches. The germline V gene has CDR1 SGDLS and CDR2 YYNGEE. The V gene is TRBV9, the J gene TRBJ2-7, with 7 bases aligning to TRBD1. The specimen was peripheral blood. The sequence was obtained from a woman older than 75 with acute or convalescent COVID-19. The DNA for the CDR3 is TGTGCCAGCAGCGGGGACAGACGGCACGAGCAGTACTTC. Protein sequence: CASSGDRRHEQYF.